The 5 T cell receptor beta chains in this list originate from one sample, sequenced in a study of T cell repertoires in cytomegalovirus infection. TCRdb reprocessed the reads with MiXCR, giving one entry per CDR3 protein. The sample records about 460,000 distinct CDR3 sequences, around 10% being singletons. Sequencing was carried out using PBMCs. Receptors originate from a human donor in good health (CMV status not recorded). Some clones in this sample may be carry-over from other donors' samples.

For this clonotype: Since a much larger clone is just one base distant, this may be a read error. The rearrangement links TRBV7-2 to TRBJ2-7; TRBD2 might be the D (5 bases). Per the germline V gene, CDR1 is SGHTA and CDR2 is FQGNSA. This CDR3 contains 16 residues. The CDR3 nucleotides read TGTGCCAGCAGCTTAGACCTTCGAGCGGCTTCCTACGAGCTGTACTTC. Its protein product is CASSLDLRAASYELYF.

In this sample, this clonotype turned up many times. This sequence joins TRBV29-1 and TRBJ2-2; no definite D call. CDR3 length: 13 residues. The germline V gene has CDR1 SQVTM and CDR2 ANQGSEA. V lost 3 bases to trimming and J lost 3 bases, with 8 bases between them. The DNA for the CDR3 is TGCAGCGTTGACGAGTCCTACACCGGGGAGCTGTTTTTT. It translates to CSVDESYTGELFF.

About this clonotype itself: A much larger clone differs by one base, so this may be a read error. This chain joins TRBV6-5 and TRBJ1-5; 11 bases are a match to TRBD1. The CDR3 has 14 residues. Germline assignment: CDR1 MNHEY and CDR2 SVGAGI. The CDR3 sequence: CVISPGQGVRPQHF. The CDR3 region has the DNA TGTGTCATCTCGCCGGGACAGGGGGTAAGGCCCCAGCATTTT.

V and J are TRBV29-1 and TRBJ2-3, with D maybe TRBD2 (5 bases). V lost 3 bases to trimming and J lost 6 bases, with 16 bases between them. The CDR3 totals 14 residues. Germline V gives CDR1 SQVTM, CDR2 ANQGSEA. The CDR3 nucleotides read TGCAGCGTTGAGCGGGCTGGGAGCCTCGATACGCAGTATTTT. Its protein product is CSVERAGSLDTQYF.

At least ten counts were recorded for this clonotype. The J gene is TRBJ1-4, the V gene TRBV7-9; D may be TRBD1 (5 bases). There are 13 residues in the CDR3. The germline gives CDR1 SEHNR, CDR2 FQNEAQ (reference sequence). Trimming took 7 bases from V and 8 from J, leaving 14 bases between them. The CDR3 DNA follows: TGTGCCAGCAATCGGGACTCGGAGGAAAAACTGTTTTTT. Amino acid sequence: CASNRDSEEKLFF.